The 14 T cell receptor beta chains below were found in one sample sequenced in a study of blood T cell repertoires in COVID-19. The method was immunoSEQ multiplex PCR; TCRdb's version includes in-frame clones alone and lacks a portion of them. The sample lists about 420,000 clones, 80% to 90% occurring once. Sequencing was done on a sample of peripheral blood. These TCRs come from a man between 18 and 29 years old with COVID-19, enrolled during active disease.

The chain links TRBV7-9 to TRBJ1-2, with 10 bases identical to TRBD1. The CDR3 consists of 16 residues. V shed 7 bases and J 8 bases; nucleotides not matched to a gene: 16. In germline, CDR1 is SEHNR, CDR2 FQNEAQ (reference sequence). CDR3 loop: CASTSPEGQGRRGYTF. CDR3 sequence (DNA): TGTGCCAGCACCTCTCCTGAGGGACAGGGGAGACGCGGCTACACCTTC.

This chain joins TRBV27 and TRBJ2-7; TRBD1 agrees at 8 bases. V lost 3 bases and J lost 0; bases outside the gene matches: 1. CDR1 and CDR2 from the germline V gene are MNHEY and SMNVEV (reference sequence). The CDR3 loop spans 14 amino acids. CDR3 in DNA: TGTGCCAGCAGTTTCGGGACAGGCTCCTACGAGCAGTACTTC. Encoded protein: CASSFGTGSYEQYF.

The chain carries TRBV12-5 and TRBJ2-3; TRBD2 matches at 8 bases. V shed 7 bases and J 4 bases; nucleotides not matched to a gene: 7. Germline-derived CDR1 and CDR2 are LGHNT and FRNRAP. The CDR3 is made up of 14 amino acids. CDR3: CASAQRTSPDTQYF. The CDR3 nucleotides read TGTGCTAGTGCCCAAAGGACTAGCCCAGATACGCAGTATTTT.

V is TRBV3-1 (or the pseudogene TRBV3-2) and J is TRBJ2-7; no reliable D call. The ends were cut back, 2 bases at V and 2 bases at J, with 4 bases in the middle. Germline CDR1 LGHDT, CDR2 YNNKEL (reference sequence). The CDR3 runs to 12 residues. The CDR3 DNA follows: TGTGCCAGCAGCCAAAGCCCCTACGAGCAGTACTTC. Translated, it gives CASSQSPYEQYF.

The CDR3 nucleotides are TGTGCCAGCAGCGCGAGCCGACAGGACCTCTACGAGCAGTACTTC. Encoded protein: CASSASRQDLYEQYF. The chain joins TRBV13 to TRBJ2-7; D may be TRBD1 (6 bases). Between the trimmed V and J ends, which lost 5 bases and 3 bases, there was a span of 17 bases. The CDR3 spans 15 residues. CDR1 and CDR2 from the germline V gene are PRHDT and FYEKMQ (reference sequence). Full variable domain (outside the CDR3, taken from reference TRBV13 and TRBJ2-7): AAGVIQSPRHLIKEKRETATLKCYPIPRHDTVYWYQQGPGQDPQFLISFYEKMQSDKGSIPDRFSAQQFSDYHSELNMSSLELGDSALYFCASSASRQDLYEQYFGPGTRLTVT.

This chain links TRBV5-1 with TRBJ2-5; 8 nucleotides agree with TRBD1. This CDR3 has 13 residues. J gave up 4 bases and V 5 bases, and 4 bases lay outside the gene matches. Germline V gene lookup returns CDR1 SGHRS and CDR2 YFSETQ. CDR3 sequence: CASRSRGLETQYF. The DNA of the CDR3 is TGCGCCAGCAGATCCAGGGGGCTAGAGACCCAGTACTTC.

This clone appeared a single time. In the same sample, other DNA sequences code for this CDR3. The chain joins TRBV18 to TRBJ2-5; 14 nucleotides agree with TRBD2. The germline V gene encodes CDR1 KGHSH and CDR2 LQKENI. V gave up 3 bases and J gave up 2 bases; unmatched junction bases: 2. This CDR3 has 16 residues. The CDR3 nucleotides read TGTGCCAGCTCACCCGGGACTAGCGGGGGTCAAGAGACCCAGTACTTC. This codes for CASSPGTSGGQETQYF.

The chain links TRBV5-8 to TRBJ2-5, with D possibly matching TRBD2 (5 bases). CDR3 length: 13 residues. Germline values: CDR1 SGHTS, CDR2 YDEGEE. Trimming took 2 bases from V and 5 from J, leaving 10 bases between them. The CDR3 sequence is CASSFGRGETQYF. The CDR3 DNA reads TGTGCCAGCAGCTTCGGACGAGGGGAGACCCAGTACTTC.

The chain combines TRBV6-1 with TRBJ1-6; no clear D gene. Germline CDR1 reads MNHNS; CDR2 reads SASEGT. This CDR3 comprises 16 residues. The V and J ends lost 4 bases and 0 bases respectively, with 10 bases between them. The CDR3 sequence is CASSARAVSYNSPLHF. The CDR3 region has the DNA TGTGCCAGCAGTGCGAGGGCAGTCTCCTATAATTCACCCCTCCACTTT.

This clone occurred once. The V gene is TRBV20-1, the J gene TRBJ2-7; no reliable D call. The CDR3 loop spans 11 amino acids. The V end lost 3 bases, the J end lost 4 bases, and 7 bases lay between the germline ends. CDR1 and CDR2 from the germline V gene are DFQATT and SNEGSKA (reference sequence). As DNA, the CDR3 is TGCAGTGCTAGCTCTGTATACGAGCAGTACTTC. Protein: CSASSVYEQYF.

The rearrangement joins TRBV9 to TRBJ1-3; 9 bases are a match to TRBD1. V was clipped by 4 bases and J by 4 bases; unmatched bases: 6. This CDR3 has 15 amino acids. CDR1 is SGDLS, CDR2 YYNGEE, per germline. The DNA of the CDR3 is TGTGCCAGCAGCACACAGGGGGCTGCGGGAAACACCATATATTTT. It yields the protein CASSTQGAAGNTIYF.

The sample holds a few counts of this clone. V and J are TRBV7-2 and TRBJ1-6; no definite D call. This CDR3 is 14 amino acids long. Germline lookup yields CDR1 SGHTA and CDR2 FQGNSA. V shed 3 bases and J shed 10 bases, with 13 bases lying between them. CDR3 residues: CASSLRERQSPLHF. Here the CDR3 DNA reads TGTGCCAGCAGCTTGCGGGAACGGCAATCACCCCTCCACTTT.

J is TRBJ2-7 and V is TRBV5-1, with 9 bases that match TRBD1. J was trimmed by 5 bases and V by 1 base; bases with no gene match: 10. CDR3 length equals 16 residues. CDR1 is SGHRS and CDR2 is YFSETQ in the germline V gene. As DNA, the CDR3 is TGCGCCAGCAGCTTGACACGGACAGGGGAGTATAACGAGCAGTACTTC. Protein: CASSLTRTGEYNEQYF.

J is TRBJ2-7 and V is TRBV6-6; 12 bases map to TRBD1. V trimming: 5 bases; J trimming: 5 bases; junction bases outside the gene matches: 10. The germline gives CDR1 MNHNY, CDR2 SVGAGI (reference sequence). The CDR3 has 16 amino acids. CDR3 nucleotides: TGTGCCAGCAGTCGGACCGCGGGACAGGGGGCCCACGAGCAGTACTTC. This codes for CASSRTAGQGAHEQYF.